This TCR beta chain originates from a study of blood T cell repertoires in COVID-19 (TCRdb year 2020). About the study as a whole: Collaborator samples came from the United States, Italy and Spain and covered acute and convalescent phases of COVID-19. The prospective study material was composed of cDNA or gDNA derived from T cells, B-cell-depleted T cells, or PBMCs. Deeply sampled blood TCRbeta repertoires from subjects exposed to, actively infected with, or recovered from COVID-19 were included in the dataset. The repertoires were released in a freely available public database intended as a resource for research on the immune response to SARS-CoV-2. The samples were drawn from the first 160 participants of the ongoing ImmuneRACE study and from 1,254 subjects provided by 6 global collaborators. Sample metadata almost always included a de-identified subject ID, COVID-19 status, age in years and sex. Where HLA class I and class II types were available, the types were taken from metadata supplied by the sample provider, not from assay-based typing. Points the paper makes about the study in general: How much clinical and demographic metadata was included differed by source and by participant, and the metadata was provided uncurated.

Notes on this clone: The antigen it binds to is not known. Base qualities are not at hand, and no much larger clone is one base apart.

V sheds 1 base and J sheds 1 base, leaving 14 bases between their ends. From the cysteine up to the phenylalanine, the CDR3 has a length of 16 residues. Only CDR3 DNA remains: 48 bases, in frame from the first base. The germline V gene provides CDR1 SGHTS and CDR2 YDEGEE. The immunoSEQ Assay, a bias-controlled multiplex PCR, was used to amplify TCRbeta CDR3 regions from genomic DNA. The authors' pipeline ran thus. Nucleated cell counts per sample were estimated from amplification of reference gene primers within the assay. To quantify the absolute abundance of each unique TCRbeta CDR3 rearrangement, sequence reads were collapsed and filtered. For each sample, productive Simpson clonality was calculated as the square root of Simpson's diversity index across productive rearrangements. In its TCRdb copy, this immuneACCESS table keeps in-frame sequences only and misses some clones. Where compared with another copy, unresolved V genes explain less than half of these, and the others have no known cause. From that table come the V and J calls and clone size; the DNA was used to work out D and trimming. The sample has some 290,000 clones on record, roughly nine tenths of them singletons. Of the sample, approximately 2.9% falls within the top ten clones.

At one collaborating source in Seattle, patients were enrolled during active infection and were followed longitudinally through the course of disease. Each collaborating institution followed its own protocols to collect whole blood in K2EDTA tubes. Collaborator samples were shipped for TCRbeta analysis as frozen whole blood, isolated PBMCs, or DNA extracted from either sample type. The receptor's source is a woman aged 25 to 39 with COVID-19, enrolled during active disease. This chain is built from TRBV5-8 and TRBJ1-1, and TRBD1 may be the D gene, going by 5 matching bases. What was sequenced was peripheral blood. This receptor carries the CDR3 CASSLYYGGENTEAFF. The DNA sequence is as follows: TGTGCCAGCAGCTTGTATTACGGGGGGGAGAACACTGAAGCTTTCTTT.